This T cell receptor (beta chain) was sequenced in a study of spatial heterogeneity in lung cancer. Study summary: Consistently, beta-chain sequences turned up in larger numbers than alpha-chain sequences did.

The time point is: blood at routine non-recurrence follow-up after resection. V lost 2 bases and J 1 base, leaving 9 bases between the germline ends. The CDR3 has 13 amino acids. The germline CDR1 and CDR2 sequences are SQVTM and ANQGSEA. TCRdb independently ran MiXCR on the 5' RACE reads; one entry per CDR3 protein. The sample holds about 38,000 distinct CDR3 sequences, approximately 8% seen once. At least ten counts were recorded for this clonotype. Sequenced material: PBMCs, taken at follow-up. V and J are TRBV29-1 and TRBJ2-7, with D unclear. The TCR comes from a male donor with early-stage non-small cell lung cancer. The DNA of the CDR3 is TGCAGCGTTGAATCGCCTGAATCCTACGAGCAGTACTTC. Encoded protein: CSVESPESYEQYF.